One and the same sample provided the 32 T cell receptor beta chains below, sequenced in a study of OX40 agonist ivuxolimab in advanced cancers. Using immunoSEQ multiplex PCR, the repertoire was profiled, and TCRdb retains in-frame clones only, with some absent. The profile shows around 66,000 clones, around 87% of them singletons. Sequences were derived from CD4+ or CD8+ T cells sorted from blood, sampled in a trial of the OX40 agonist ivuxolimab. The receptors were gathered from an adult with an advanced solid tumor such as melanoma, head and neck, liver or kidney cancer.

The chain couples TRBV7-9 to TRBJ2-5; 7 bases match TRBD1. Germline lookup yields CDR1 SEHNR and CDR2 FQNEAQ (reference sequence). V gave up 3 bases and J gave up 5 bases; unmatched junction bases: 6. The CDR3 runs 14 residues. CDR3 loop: CASSFTGEMETQYF. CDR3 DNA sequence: TGTGCCAGCAGCTTCACAGGGGAAATGGAGACCCAGTACTTC.

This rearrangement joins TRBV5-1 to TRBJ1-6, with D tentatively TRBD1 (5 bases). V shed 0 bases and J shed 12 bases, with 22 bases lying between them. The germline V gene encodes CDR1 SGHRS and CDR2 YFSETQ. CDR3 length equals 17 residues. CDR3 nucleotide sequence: TGCGCCAGCAGCTTGGAATTTGCGCAGGGAAGTAGGGGACCCCTCCACTTT. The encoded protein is CASSLEFAQGSRGPLHF.

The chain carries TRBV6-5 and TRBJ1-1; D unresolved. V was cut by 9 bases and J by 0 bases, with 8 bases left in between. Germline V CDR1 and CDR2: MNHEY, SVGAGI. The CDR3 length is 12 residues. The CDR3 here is CASRQLNTEAFF. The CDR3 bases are TGTGCCAGTCGGCAATTGAACACTGAAGCTTTCTTT.

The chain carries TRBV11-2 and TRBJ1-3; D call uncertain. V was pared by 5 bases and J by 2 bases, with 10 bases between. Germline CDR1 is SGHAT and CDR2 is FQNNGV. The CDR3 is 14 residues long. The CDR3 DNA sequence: TGTGCCAGCAGCCCTTCCGTGCCTGGAAACACCATATATTTT. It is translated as CASSPSVPGNTIYF.

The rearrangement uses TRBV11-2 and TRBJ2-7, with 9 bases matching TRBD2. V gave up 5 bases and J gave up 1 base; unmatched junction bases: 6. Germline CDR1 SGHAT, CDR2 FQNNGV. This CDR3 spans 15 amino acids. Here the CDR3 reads CASSTSGGHSYEQYF. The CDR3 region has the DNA TGTGCCAGCAGCACGAGCGGGGGGCATTCCTACGAGCAGTACTTC.

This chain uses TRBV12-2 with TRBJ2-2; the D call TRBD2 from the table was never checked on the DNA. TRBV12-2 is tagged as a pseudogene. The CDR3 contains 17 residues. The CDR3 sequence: CASRLALAGPDTGELFF. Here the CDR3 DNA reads TGTGCAAGTCGCTTAGCTCTAGCGGGACCCGACACCGGGGAGCTGTTTTTT.

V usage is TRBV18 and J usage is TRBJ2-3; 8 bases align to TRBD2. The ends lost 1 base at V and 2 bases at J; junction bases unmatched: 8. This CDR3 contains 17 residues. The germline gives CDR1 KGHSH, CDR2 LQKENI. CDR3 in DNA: TGTGCCAGCTCACCACAGCCTAGCGGGTTACACACAGATACGCAGTATTTT. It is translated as CASSPQPSGLHTDTQYF.

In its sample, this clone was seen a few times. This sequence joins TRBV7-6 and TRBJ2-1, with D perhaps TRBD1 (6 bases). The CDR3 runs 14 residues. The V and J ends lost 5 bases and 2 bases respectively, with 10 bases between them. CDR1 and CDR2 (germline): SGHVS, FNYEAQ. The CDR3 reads CASSERTAYNEQFF. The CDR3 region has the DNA TGTGCCAGCAGCGAACGGACAGCCTACAATGAGCAGTTCTTC.

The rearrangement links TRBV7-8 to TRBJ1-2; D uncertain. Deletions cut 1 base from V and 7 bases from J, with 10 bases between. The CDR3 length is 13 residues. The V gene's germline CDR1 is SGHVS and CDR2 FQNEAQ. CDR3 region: CASSLGVGGGYTF. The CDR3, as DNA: TGTGCCAGCAGCTTAGGAGTGGGAGGTGGCTACACCTTC.

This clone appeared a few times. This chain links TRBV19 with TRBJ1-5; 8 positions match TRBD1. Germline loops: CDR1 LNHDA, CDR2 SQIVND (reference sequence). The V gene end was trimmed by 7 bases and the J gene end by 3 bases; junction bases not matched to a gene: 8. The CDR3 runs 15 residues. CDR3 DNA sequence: TGTGCCAGTAACCCCCGGGACAGGAACAATCAGCCCCAGCATTTT. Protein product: CASNPRDRNNQPQHF.

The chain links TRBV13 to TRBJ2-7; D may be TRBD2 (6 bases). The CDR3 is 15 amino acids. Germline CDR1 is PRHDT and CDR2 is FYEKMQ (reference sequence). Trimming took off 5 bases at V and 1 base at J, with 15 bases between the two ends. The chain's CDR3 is CASSRLEGVSYEQYF. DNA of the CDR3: TGTGCCAGCAGCCGCCTGGAGGGAGTATCCTACGAGCAGTACTTC. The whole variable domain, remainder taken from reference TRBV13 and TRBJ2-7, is AAGVIQSPRHLIKEKRETATLKCYPIPRHDTVYWYQQGPGQDPQFLISFYEKMQSDKGSIPDRFSAQQFSDYHSELNMSSLELGDSALYFCASSRLEGVSYEQYFGPGTRLTVT.

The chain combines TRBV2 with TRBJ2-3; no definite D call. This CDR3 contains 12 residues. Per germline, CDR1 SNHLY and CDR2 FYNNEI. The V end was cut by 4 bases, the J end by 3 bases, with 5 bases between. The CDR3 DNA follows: TGTGCCAGCAGTGTTAGTACAGATACGCAGTATTTT. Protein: CASSVSTDTQYF. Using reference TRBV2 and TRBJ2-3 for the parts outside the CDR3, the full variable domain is EPEVTQTPSHQVTQMGQEVILRCVPISNHLYFYWYRQILGQKVEFLVSFYNNEISEKSEIFDDQFSVERPDGSNFTLKIRSTKLEDSAMYFCASSVSTDTQYFGPGTRLTVL.

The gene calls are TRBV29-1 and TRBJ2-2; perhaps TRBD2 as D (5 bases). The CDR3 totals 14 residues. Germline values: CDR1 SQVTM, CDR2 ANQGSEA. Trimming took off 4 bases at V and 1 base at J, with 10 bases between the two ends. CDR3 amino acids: CSVGERMNTGELFF. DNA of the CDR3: TGCAGCGTTGGTGAGCGGATGAACACCGGGGAGCTGTTTTTT.

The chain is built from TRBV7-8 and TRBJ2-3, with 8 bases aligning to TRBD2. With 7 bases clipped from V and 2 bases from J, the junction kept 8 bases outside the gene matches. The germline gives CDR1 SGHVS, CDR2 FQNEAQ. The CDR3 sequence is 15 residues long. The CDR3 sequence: CASTARGAYTDTQYF. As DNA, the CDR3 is TGTGCCAGCACGGCGCGGGGGGCCTACACAGATACGCAGTATTTT.

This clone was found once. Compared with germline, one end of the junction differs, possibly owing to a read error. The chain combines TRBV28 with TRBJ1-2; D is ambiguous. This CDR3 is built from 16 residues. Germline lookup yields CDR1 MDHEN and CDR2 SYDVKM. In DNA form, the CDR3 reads TGTGCCAGCAGTTTCCATTTTGCGAGAACCAACTATGGCTACATCTTC. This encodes CASSFHFARTNYGYIF.

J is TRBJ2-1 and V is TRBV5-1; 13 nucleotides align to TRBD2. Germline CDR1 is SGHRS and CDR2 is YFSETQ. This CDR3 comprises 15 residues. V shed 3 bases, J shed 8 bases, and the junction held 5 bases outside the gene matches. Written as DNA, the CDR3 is TGCGCCAGCAGCTCTCGGACTAGCGGGGGCTATGAGCAGTTCTTC. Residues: CASSSRTSGGYEQFF.

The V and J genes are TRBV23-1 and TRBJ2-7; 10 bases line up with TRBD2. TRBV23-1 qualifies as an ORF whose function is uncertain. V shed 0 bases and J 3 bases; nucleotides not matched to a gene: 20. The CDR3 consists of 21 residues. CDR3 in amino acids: CASSQSTRPASGSTRVYEQYF. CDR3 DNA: TGCGCCAGCAGTCAATCGACGAGGCCGGCTAGCGGGAGCACACGCGTCTACGAGCAGTACTTC.

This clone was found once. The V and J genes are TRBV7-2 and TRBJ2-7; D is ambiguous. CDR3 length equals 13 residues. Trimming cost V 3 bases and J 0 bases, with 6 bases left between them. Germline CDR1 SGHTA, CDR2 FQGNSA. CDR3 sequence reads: CASSLALSYEQYF. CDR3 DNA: TGTGCCAGCAGCTTGGCCCTCTCCTACGAGCAGTACTTC.

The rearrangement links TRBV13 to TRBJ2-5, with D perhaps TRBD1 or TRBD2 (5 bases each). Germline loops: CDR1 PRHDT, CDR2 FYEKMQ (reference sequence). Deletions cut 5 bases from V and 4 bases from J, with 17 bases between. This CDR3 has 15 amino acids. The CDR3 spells CASSPNSWGRETQYF. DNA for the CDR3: TGTGCCAGCAGCCCCAATTCGTGGGGACGAGAGACCCAGTACTTC.

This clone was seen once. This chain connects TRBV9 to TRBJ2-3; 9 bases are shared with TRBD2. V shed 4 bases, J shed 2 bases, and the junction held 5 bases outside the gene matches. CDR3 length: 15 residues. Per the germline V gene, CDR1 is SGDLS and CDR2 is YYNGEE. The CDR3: CASSSQREATDTQYF. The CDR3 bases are TGTGCCAGCAGCTCACAGCGGGAGGCCACAGATACGCAGTATTTT.

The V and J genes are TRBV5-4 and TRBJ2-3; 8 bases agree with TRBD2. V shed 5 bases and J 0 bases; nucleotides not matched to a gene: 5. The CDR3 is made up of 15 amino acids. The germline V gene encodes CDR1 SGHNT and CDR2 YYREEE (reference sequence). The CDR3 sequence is CASSPGGRSTDTQYF. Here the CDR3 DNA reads TGTGCCAGCAGTCCGGGGGGGCGAAGCACAGATACGCAGTATTTT.

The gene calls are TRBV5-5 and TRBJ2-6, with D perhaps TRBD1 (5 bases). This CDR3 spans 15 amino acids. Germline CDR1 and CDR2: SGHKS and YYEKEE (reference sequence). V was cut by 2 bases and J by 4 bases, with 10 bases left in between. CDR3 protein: CASSLAGPGANVLTF. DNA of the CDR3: TGTGCCAGCAGCTTAGCAGGGCCGGGGGCCAACGTCCTGACTTTC.

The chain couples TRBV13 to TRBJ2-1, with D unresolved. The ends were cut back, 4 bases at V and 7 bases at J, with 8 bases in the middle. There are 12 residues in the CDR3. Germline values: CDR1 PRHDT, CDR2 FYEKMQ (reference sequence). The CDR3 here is CASSSLGNEQFF. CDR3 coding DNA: TGTGCCAGCAGCTCTCTAGGTAATGAGCAGTTCTTC.

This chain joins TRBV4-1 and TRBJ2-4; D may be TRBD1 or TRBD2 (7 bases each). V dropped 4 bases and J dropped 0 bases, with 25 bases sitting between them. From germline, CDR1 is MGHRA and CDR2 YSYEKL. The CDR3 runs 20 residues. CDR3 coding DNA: TGCGCCAGCAGCCTTTGGGACAGCGGGATCGCACGTTTAGCCAAAAACATTCAGTACTTC. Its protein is CASSLWDSGIARLAKNIQYF.

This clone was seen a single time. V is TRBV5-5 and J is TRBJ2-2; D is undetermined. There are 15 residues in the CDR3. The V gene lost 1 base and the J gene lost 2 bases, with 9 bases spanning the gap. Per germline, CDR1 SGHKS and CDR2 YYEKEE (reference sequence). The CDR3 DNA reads TGTGCCAGCAGCTTGTTTTGGGAAAACACCGGGGAGCTGTTTTTT. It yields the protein CASSLFWENTGELFF.

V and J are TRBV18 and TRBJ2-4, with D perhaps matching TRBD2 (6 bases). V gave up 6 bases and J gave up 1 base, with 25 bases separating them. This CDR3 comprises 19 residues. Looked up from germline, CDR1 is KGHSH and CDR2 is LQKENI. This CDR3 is CASSPQAGLARRAKNIQYF. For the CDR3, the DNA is TGTGCCAGCTCCCCTCAGGCGGGACTCGCACGGCGGGCCAAAAACATTCAGTACTTC.

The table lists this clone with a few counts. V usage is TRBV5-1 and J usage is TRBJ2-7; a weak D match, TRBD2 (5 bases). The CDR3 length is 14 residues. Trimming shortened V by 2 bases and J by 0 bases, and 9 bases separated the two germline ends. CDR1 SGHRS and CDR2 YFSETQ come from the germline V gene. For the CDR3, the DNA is TGCGCCAGCAGCTTAGGACTGAGCTCCTACGAGCAGTACTTC. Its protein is CASSLGLSSYEQYF. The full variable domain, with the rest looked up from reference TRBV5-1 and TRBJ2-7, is KAGVTQTPRYLIKTRGQQVTLSCSPISGHRSVSWYQQTPGQGLQFLFEYFSETQRNKGNFPGRFSGRQFSNSRSEMNVSTLELGDSALYLCASSLGLSSYEQYFGPGTRLTVT.

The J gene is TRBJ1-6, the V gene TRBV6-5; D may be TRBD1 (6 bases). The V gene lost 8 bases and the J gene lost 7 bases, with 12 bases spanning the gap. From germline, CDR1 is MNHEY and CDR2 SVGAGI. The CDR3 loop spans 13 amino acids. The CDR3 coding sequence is TGTGCCAGCCGTACAGGGAGCAATTCACCCCTCCACTTT. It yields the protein CASRTGSNSPLHF.

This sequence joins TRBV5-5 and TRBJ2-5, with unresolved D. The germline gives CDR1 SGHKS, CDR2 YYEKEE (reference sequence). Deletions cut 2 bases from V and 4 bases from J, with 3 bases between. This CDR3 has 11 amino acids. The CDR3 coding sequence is TGTGCCAGCAGCTTTCTAGAGACCCAGTACTTC. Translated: CASSFLETQYF.

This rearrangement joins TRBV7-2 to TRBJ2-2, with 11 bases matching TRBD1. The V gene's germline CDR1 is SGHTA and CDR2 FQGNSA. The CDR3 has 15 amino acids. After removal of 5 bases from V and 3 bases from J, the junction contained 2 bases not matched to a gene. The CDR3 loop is CASSLGQGDTGELFF. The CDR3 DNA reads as TGTGCCAGCAGCCTGGGACAGGGGGACACCGGGGAGCTGTTTTTT.

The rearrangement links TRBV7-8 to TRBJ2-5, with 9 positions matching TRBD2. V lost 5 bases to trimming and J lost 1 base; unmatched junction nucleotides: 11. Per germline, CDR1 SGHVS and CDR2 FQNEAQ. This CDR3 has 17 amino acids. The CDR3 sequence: CASSPRGSSGAQETQYF. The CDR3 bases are TGTGCCAGCAGCCCCCGAGGGTCTAGCGGGGCCCAAGAGACCCAGTACTTC.

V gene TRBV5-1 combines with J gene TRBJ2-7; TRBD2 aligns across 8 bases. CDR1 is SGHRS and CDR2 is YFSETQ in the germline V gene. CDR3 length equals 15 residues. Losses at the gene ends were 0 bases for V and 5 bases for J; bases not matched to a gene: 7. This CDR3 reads CASSLEGSGENEQYF. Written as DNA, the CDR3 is TGCGCCAGCAGCTTGGAAGGTAGCGGGGAAAACGAGCAGTACTTC.